The 5 T cell receptor beta chains below come from one sample, sequenced in a study of blood T cell repertoires in COVID-19. Assay used: immunoSEQ multiplex PCR; TCRdb lists only in-frame clones, some missing. The sample carries some 52,000 clones, 85% to 90% recorded once. The sample was peripheral blood. These TCRs come from a man in his 70s with acute or convalescent COVID-19.

V gene TRBV6-1 combines with J gene TRBJ2-7, with D possibly being TRBD1 (5 bases). Trimming removed 3 bases at V and 3 bases at J, with 18 bases between. This CDR3 contains 16 residues. The germline V gene has CDR1 MNHNS and CDR2 SASEGT. CDR3 in amino acids: CASSDRRTLQGYEQYV. The CDR3 bases are TGTGCCAGCAGTGACCGCCGGACACTTCAAGGCTACGAGCAGTACGTC.

The genes are TRBV18 and TRBJ1-6, with TRBD1 identical over 8 bases. Germline values: CDR1 KGHSH, CDR2 LQKENI. The ends lost 3 bases at V and 6 bases at J; junction bases unmatched: 4. This CDR3 spans 15 amino acids. In nucleotides, the CDR3 is TGTGCCAGCTCACCTAAGACAGGGGTTAATTCACCCCTCCACTTT. Translating it yields CASSPKTGVNSPLHF.

The rearrangement links TRBV5-1 to TRBJ1-5; D not resolved. CDR1 and CDR2 (germline): SGHRS, YFSETQ. This CDR3 is 13 amino acids long. V was clipped by 0 bases and J by 5 bases, with 6 bases between them. The CDR3 DNA is TGCGCCAGCAGCTTGGTTCCCGATCAGCCCCAGCATTTT. Protein: CASSLVPDQPQHF. Filled out from reference TRBV5-1 and TRBJ1-5, the complete variable domain reads KAGVTQTPRYLIKTRGQQVTLSCSPISGHRSVSWYQQTPGQGLQFLFEYFSETQRNKGNFPGRFSGRQFSNSRSEMNVSTLELGDSALYLCASSLVPDQPQHFGDGTRLSIL.

The chain recombines TRBV19 with TRBJ1-5, with 7 bases fitting TRBD1. V lost 5 bases and J lost 4; bases outside the gene matches: 14. There are 17 residues in the CDR3. Germline V lookup: CDR1 LNHDA, CDR2 SQIVND (reference sequence). CDR3 loop: CASSVTGDSRGNQPQHF. As DNA, the CDR3 is TGTGCCAGTAGTGTCACGGGGGACAGCCGGGGGAATCAGCCCCAGCATTTT.

The V gene is TRBV5-1, the J gene TRBJ2-1, with TRBD1 matching 8 bases. The germline V gene has CDR1 SGHRS and CDR2 YFSETQ. The CDR3 has 15 amino acids. Trimming took 1 base from V and 6 from J; bases not matched to a gene: 6. The CDR3 region is CASSLKDRVINEQFF. The CDR3 bases are TGCGCCAGCAGCTTGAAGGACAGGGTGATCAATGAGCAGTTCTTC.